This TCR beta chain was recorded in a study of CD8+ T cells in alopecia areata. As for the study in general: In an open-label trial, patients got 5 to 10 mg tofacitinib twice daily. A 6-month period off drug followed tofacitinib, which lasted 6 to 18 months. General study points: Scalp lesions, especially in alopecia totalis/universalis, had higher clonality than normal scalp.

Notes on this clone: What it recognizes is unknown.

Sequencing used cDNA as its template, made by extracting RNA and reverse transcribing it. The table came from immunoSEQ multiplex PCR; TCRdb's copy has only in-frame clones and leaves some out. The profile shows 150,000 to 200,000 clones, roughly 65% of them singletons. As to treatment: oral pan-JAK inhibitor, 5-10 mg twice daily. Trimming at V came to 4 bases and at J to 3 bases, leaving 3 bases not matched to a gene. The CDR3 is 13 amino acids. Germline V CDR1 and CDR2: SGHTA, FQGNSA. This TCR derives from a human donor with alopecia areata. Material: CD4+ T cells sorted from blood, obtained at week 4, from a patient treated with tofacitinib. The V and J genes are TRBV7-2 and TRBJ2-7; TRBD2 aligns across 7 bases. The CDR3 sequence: CASSSGEGYEQYF. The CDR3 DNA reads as TGTGCCAGCAGCTCGGGGGAGGGCTACGAGCAGTACTTC.